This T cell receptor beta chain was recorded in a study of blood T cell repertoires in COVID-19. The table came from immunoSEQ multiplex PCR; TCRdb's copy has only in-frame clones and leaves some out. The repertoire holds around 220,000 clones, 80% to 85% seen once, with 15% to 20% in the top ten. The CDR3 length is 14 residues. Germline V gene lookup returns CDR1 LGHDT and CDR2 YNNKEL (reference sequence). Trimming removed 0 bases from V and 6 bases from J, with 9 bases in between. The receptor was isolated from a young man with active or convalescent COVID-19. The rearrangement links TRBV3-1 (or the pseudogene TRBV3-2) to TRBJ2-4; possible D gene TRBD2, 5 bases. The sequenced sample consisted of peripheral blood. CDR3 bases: TGTGCCAGCAGCCAAGATACGGGGTTAAACATTCAGTACTTC. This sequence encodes CASSQDTGLNIQYF.